This T cell receptor (beta chain) was identified during a study of blood T cell repertoires in COVID-19. As for the study in general: From T cells, B-cell-depleted T cells, or PBMCs came the material, which was cDNA or gDNA.

The protocol was immunoSEQ multiplex PCR, while the TCRdb copy is restricted to in-frame clones and leaves out a portion. The table lists 80,000 to 100,000 clones, roughly 80% of them singletons. The CDR3 extends over 14 amino acids. Germline CDR1 and CDR2: MNHEY and SVGAGI. The V gene lost 2 bases and the J gene lost 4 bases, with 11 bases spanning the gap. The sequence was collected from a woman older than 75 with active or convalescent COVID-19. The chain joins TRBV6-5 to TRBJ2-5; D perhaps matches TRBD2 (6 bases). The sequencing input was peripheral blood. CDR3 loop: CASSYGARGETQYF. In DNA, the CDR3 is TGTGCCAGCAGTTACGGGGCGCGGGGAGAGACCCAGTACTTC.